This T cell receptor beta chain was recovered during a study of response to subunit inactivated influenza vaccine. This CDR3 has 13 residues. V gave up 6 bases and J gave up 5 bases; unmatched junction bases: 4. CDR1 is DFQATT, CDR2 SNEGSKA, per germline (reference sequence). Study conclusions and caveats: Only a handful of new T cells, the authors suggested, are recruited with each seasonal influenza vaccination.

This clonotype was detected only a few times. Its matching antigen is unknown. TCRdb reanalysed the RT-PCR reads using MiXCR and keeps one entry per CDR3 protein. The sample lists about 480,000 distinct CDR3 sequences, under 15% occurring once. Sequenced here: PBMCs from blood, sampled 45 days after vaccination. The V gene is TRBV20-1, the J gene TRBJ1-5; TRBD1 aligns across 10 bases. The receptor was isolated from a man between 45 and 60 years old who received an inactivated influenza vaccine. The CDR3 sequence: CSAVGQGDQPQHF. The CDR3 DNA is TGCAGTGCGGTCGGACAGGGGGATCAGCCCCAGCATTTT.